This TCR beta chain was identified in a study of blood T cell repertoires in COVID-19. Study as a whole: Acute-phase and convalescent COVID-19 samples originated in the United States, Italy and Spain. T cells, B-cell-depleted T cells, or PBMCs provided the cDNA or gDNA that served as material.

In the original analysis: The authors estimated nucleated cell counts from reference gene primer amplification. Clones were sequenced by immunoSEQ multiplex PCR, and TCRdb holds only the in-frame ones, with some missing. The D gene and trimming were derived from the DNA, and the V and J assignments and clone size from that table. Seen here are more than 150,000 clones, more than 85% observed once, and the top ten hold roughly 2.5%. Trimming pared 5 bases from V and 5 bases from J, leaving 12 bases between. The CDR3 spans 12 residues. The germline V gene has CDR1 GTSNPN and CDR2 SVGIG (reference sequence). This clone was seen just once.

The sequence was collected from a man aged 35 to 55 with active or convalescent COVID-19. The material sequenced was peripheral blood. The J gene is TRBJ1-1, the V gene TRBV30; no clear D gene. The CDR3 spells CAWALGRTEAFF. Here the CDR3 DNA reads TGTGCCTGGGCCCTTGGGAGGACTGAAGCTTTCTTT. Full variable domain (outside the CDR3, taken from reference TRBV30 and TRBJ1-1): SQTIHQWPATLVQPVGSPLSLECTVEGTSNPNLYWYRQAAGRGLQLLFYSVGIGQISSEVPQNLSASRPQDRQFILSSKKLLLSDSGFYLCAWALGRTEAFFGQGTRLTVV.